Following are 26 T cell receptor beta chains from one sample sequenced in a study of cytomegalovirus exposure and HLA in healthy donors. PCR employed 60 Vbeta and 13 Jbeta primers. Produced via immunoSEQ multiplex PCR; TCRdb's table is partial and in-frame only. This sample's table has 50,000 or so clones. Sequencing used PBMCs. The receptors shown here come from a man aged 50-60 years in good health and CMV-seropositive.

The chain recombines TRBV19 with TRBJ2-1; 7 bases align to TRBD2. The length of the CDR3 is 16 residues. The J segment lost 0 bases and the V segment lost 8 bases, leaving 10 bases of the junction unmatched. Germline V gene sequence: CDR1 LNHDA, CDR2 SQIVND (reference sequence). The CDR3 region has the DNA TGTGCCAGTGGGGGGGGTCGGGGAAGCTCCTACAATGAGCAGTTCTTC. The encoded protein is CASGGGRGSSYNEQFF.

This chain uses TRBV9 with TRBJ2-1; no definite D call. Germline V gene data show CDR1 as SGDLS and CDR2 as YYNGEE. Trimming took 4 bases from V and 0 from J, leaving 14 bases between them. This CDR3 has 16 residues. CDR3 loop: CASSSHLSRSYNEQFF. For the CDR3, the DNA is TGTGCCAGCAGCTCCCACCTGAGCCGCTCCTACAATGAGCAGTTCTTC.

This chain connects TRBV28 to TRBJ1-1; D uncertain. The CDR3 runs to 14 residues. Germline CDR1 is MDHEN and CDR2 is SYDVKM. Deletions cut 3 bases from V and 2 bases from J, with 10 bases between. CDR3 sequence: CASSLEAGNTEAFF. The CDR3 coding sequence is TGTGCCAGCAGTTTGGAGGCGGGAAACACTGAAGCTTTCTTT. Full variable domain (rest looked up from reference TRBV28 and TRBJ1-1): DVKVTQSSRYLVKRTGEKVFLECVQDMDHENMFWYRQDPGLGLRLIYFSYDVKMKEKGDIPEGYSVSREKKERFSLILESASTNQTSMYLCASSLEAGNTEAFFGQGTRLTVV.

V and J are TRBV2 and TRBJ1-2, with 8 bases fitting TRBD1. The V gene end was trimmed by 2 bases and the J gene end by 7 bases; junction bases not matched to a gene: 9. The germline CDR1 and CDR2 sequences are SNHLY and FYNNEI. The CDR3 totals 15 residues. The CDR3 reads CASSEMGDRMIGYTF. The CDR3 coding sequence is TGTGCCAGCAGTGAAATGGGGGACAGGATGATTGGCTACACCTTC.

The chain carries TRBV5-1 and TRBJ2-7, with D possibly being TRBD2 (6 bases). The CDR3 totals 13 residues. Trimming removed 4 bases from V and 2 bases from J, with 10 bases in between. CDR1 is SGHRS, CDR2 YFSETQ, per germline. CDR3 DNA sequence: TGCGCCAGCAGCCGCGGGGCCCCCTACGAGCAGTACTTC. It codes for CASSRGAPYEQYF.

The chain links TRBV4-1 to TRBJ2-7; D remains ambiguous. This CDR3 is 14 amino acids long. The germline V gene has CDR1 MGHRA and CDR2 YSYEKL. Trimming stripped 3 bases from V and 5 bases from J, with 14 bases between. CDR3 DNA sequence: TGCGCCAGCAGCCAGACGGGTCAAGAGGACGAGCAGTACTTC. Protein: CASSQTGQEDEQYF.

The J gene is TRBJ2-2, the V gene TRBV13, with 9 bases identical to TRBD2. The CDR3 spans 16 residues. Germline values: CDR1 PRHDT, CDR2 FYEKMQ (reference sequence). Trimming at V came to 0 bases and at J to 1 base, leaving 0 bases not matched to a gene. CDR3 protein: CASSLGAGGNTGELFF. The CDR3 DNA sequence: TGTGCCAGCAGCTTAGGAGCGGGGGGGAACACCGGGGAGCTGTTTTTT.

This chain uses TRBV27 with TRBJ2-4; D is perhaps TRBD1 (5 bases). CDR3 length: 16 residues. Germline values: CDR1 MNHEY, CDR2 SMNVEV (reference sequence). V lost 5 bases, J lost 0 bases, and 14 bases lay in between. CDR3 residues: CASSVQGEGAKNIQYF. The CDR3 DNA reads TGTGCCAGCAGTGTTCAGGGTGAAGGAGCCAAAAACATTCAGTACTTC.

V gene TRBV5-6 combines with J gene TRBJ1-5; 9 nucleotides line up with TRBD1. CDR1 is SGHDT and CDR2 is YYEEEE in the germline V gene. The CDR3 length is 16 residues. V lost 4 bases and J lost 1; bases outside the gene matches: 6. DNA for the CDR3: TGTGCCAGCAGCCCTAGGACAGGGGCCAGCAATCAGCCCCAGCATTTT. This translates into CASSPRTGASNQPQHF.

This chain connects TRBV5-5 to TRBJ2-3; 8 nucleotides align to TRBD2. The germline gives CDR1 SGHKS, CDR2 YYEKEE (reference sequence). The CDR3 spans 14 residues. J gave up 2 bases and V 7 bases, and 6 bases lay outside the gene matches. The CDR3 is CASPGGDYTDTQYF. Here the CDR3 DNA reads TGTGCCAGCCCGGGGGGGGATTACACAGATACGCAGTATTTT.

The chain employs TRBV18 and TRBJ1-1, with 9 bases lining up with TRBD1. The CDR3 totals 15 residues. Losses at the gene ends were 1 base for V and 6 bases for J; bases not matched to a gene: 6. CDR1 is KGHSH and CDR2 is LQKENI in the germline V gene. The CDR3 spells CASSPRTGGAAEAFF. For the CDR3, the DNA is TGTGCCAGCTCACCACGCACAGGGGGCGCCGCTGAAGCTTTCTTT.

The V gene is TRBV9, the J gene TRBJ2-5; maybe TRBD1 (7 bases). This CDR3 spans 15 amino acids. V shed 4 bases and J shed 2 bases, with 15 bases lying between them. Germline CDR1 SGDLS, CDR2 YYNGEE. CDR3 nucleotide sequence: TGTGCCAGCAGCCAAGGGGGCGCGGGGCAAGAGACCCAGTACTTC. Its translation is CASSQGGAGQETQYF.

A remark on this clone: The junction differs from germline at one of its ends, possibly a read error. CDR3 in DNA: TGTGCCAGCTCACCACTTCAGGGTTTTACTGAAGATTTCTTT. Translating gives CASSPLQGFTEDFF. V and J are TRBV18 and TRBJ1-1, with D perhaps matching TRBD1 (5 bases). This CDR3 region has 14 residues. CDR1 is KGHSH, CDR2 LQKENI, per germline.

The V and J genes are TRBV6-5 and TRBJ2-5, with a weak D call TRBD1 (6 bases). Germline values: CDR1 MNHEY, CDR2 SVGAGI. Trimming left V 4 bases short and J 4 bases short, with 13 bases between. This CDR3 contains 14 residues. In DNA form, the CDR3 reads TGTGCCAGCAGTTTCTACAGGGATGCAGAGACCCAGTACTTC. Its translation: CASSFYRDAETQYF.

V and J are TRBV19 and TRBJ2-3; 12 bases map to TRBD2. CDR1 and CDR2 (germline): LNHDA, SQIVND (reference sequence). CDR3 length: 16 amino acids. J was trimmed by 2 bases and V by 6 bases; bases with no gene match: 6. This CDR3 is CASRTTSGSLTDTQYF. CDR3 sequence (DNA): TGTGCCAGTAGGACGACTAGCGGGAGTCTCACAGATACGCAGTATTTT.

The CDR3 DNA follows: TGTGCCACCAGCAGAGGACAGGGAAGGGGCAATCAGCCCCAGCATTTT. Protein sequence: CATSRGQGRGNQPQHF. The chain uses TRBV15 and TRBJ1-5; 7 bases fit TRBD1. Germline lookup yields CDR1 LNHNV and CDR2 YYDKDF (reference sequence). After removal of 1 base from V and 2 bases from J, the junction contained 5 bases not matched to a gene. The CDR3 consists of 16 residues.

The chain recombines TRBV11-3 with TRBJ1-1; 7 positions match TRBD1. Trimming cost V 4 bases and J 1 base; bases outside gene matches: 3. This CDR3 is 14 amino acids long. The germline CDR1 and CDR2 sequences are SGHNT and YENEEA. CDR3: CASSSQGENTEAFF. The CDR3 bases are TGTGCCAGCAGCTCCCAGGGGGAGAACACTGAAGCTTTCTTT.

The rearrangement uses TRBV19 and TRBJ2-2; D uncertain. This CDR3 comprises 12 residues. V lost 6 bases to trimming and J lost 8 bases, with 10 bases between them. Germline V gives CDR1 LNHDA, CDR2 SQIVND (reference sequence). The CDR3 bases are TGTGCCAGTAGAATGGGCCGAGGGGAGCTGTTTTTT. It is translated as CASRMGRGELFF.

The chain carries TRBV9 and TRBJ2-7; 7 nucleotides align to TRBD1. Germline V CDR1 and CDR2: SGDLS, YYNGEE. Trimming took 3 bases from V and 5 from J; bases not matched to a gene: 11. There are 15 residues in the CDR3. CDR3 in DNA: TGTGCCAGCAGCGCTACCGAGACAGGGTTCGACGAGCAGTACTTC. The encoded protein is CASSATETGFDEQYF.

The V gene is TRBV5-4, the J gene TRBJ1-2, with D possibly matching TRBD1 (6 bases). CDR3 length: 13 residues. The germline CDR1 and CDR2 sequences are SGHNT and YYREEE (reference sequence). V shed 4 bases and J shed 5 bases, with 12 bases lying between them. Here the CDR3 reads CASSVSQGYGYTF. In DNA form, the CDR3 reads TGTGCCAGCAGCGTGTCACAGGGATATGGCTACACCTTC.

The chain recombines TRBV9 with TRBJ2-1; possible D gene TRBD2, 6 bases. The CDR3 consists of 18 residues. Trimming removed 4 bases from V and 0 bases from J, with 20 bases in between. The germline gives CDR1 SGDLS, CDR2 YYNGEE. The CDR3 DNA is TGTGCCAGCAGCCTTACCTTGGGGGGTACAAGCTCCTACAATGAGCAGTTCTTC. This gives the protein CASSLTLGGTSSYNEQFF.

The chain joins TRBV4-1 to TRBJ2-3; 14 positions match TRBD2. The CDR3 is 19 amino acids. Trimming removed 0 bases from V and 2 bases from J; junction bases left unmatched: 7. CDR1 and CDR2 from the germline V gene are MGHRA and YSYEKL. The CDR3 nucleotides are TGCGCCAGCAGCCAAGACCCGGGACTAGCGGGGGCCAACACAGATACGCAGTATTTT. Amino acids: CASSQDPGLAGANTDTQYF.

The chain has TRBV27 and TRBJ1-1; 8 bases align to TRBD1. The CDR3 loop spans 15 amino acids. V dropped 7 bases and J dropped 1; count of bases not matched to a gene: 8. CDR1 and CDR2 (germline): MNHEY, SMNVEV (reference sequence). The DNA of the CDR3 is TGTGCCAGCACCTCGCTGGGGACAGGGAACACTGAAGCTTTCTTT. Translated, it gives CASTSLGTGNTEAFF.

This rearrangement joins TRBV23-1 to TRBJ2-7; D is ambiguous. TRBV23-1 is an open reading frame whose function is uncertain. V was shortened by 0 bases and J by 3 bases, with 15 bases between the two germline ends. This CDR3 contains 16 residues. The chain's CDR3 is CASSQSYTITFYEQYF. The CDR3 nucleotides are TGCGCCAGCAGTCAATCGTACACCATAACCTTCTACGAGCAGTACTTC.

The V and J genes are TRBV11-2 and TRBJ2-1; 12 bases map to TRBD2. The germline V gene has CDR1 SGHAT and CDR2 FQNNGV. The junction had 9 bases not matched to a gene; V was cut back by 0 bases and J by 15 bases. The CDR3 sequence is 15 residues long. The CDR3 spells CASSLEASGRAWAFF. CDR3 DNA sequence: TGTGCCAGCAGCTTAGAGGCTAGCGGGAGGGCCTGGGCGTTCTTC.

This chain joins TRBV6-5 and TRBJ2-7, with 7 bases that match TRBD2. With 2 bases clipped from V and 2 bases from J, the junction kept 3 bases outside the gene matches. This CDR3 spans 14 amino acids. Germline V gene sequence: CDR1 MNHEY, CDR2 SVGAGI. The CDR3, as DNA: TGTGCCAGCAGTTACCGTCGGGGGGCCTACGAGCAGTACTTC. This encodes CASSYRRGAYEQYF.